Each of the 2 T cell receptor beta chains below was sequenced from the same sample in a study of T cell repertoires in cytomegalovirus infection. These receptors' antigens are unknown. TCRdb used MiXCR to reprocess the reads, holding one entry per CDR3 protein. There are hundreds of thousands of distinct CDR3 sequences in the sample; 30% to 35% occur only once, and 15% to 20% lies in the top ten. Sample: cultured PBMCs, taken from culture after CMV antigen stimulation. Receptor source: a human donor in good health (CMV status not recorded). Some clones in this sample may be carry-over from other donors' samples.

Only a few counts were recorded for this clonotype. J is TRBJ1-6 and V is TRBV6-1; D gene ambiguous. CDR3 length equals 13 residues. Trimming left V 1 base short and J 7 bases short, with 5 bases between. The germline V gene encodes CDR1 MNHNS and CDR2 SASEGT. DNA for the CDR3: TGTGCCAGCAGTGAAGGGGCAAATTCACCCCTCCACTTT. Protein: CASSEGANSPLHF.

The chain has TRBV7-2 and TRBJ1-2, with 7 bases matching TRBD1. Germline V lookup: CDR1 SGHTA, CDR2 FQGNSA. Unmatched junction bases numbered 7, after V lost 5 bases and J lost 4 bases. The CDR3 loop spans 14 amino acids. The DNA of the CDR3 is TGTGCCAGCAGCCCCGACGGGACAGCCTATGGCTACACCTTC. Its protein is CASSPDGTAYGYTF.